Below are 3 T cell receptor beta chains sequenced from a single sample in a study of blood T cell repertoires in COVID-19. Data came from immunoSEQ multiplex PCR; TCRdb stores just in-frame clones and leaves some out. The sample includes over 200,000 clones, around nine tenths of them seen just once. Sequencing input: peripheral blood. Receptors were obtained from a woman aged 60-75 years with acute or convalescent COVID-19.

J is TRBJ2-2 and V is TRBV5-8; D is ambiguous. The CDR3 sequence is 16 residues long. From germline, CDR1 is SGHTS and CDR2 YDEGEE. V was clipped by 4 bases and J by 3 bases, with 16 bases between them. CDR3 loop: CASSLGLSRDTGELFF. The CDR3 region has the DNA TGTGCCAGCAGCCTCGGCCTGAGTCGGGACACCGGGGAGCTGTTTTTT.

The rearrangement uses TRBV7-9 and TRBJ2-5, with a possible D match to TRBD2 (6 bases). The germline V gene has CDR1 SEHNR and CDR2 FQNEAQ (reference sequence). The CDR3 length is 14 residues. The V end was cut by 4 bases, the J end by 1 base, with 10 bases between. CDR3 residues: CASSSGLFQETQYF. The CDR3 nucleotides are TGTGCCAGCAGCTCCGGACTATTCCAAGAGACCCAGTACTTC.

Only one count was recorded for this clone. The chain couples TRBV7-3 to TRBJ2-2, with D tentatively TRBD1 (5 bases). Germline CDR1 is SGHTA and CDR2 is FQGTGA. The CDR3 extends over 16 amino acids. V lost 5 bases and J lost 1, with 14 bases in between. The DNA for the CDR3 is TGTGCCAGCAGCCAATCTACCCAGGGGAACACCGGGGAGCTGTTTTTT. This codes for CASSQSTQGNTGELFF. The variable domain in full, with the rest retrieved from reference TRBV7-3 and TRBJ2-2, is GAGVSQTPSNKVTEKGKYVELRCDPISGHTALYWYRQSLGQGPEFLIYFQGTGAADDSGLPNDRFFAVRPEGSVSTLKIQRTERGDSAVYLCASSQSTQGNTGELFFGEGSRLTVL.